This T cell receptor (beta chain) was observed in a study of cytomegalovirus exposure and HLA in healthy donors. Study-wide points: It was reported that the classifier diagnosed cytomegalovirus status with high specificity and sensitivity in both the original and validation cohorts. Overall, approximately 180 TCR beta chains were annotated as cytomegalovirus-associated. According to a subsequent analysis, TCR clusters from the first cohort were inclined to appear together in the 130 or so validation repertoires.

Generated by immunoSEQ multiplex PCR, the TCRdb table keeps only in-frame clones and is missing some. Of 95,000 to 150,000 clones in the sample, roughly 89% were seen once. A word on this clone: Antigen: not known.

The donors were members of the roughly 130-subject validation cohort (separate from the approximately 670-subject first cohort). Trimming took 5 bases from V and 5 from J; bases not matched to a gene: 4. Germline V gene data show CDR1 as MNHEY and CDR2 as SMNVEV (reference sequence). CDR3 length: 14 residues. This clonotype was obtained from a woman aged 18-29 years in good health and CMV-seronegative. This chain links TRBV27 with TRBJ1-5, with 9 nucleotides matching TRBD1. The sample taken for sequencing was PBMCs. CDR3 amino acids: CASSRTGAHQPQHF. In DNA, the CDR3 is TGTGCCAGCAGTCGGACAGGGGCCCATCAGCCCCAGCATTTT.